This T cell receptor (beta chain) was sequenced for a study of blood T cell repertoires in COVID-19. The CDR3 is 16 amino acids. Germline V lookup: CDR1 SGHNT, CDR2 YYREEE (reference sequence). With 1 base clipped from V and 1 base from J, the junction kept 8 bases outside the gene matches. The repertoire was sequenced with immunoSEQ multiplex PCR; TCRdb's copy has only in-frame clones and lacks some. Of under 500,000 clones listed, nearly 90% are singletons. This TCR came from a woman between 18 and 30 years old with acute COVID-19. Source material: PBMCs or T cells enriched from blood (not recorded which). The chain couples TRBV5-4 to TRBJ2-7; 7 bases match TRBD2. DNA for the CDR3: TGTGCCAGCAGCTTGCCCGGGCAGGGAGGGTCCTACGAGCAGTACTTC. Protein sequence: CASSLPGQGGSYEQYF.